Listed below are T cell receptor beta chains from one sample, sequenced in a study of T-cell memory formation after mild COVID-19. TCRdb re-called the 5' RACE reads through MiXCR, storing one row per CDR3 protein. In the table there are more than 45,000 distinct CDR3 sequences, approximately 9.1% of which are singletons. The sequenced sample consisted of PBMCs or a T cell subset sorted from them (not recorded which). Receptor source: an adult woman who had mild COVID-19 (a few samples of this study predate the infection). Cell type and time point are not known. Both conserved end residues are part of each CDR3. Each record gives: clone size, J gene, D gene, V gene, CDR3 protein, CDR3 DNA. A D gene is named only where the DNA matches it firmly. Only part of the rows carry a size: once, few, many, or a class if the clone is expanded.

>NA|TRBJ1-2|NA|TRBV23-1
CASKHGQCPTYGYTF
TGCGCCAGCAAGCACGGACAGTGCCCTACCTATGGCTACACCTTC
>NA|TRBJ2-7|NA|TRBV6-2/TRBV6-3
CASSLQVGGSYEQYF
TGTGCCAGCTCCTTGCAGGTCGGGGGTTCCTACGAGCAGTACTTC
>NA|TRBJ2-7|TRBD2|TRBV27
CASSLAQTSGVIEQYF
TGTGCCAGCAGTTTGGCCCAAACTAGCGGGGTAATCGAGCAGTACTTC
>few|TRBJ2-3|NA|TRBV6-4
CASSPQGSWDTQYF
TGTGCCAGCAGCCCCCAAGGTAGTTGGGATACGCAGTATTTT
>NA|TRBJ1-5|NA|TRBV7-8
CASSLVMDNQPQHF
TGTGCCAGCAGCTTAGTCATGGACAATCAGCCCCAGCATTTT
>NA|TRBJ2-1|TRBD2|TRBV30
CAWRSSGALGGNEQFF
TGTGCCTGGAGATCTAGCGGAGCTCTTGGGGGCAATGAGCAGTTCTTC
>few|TRBJ2-6|NA|TRBV3-1
CASSQSSSGANVLTF
TGTGCCAGCAGCCAATCGTCCTCGGGGGCCAACGTCCTGACTTTC
>NA|TRBJ2-3|TRBD2|TRBV10-2
CASRPAVAGEADTQYF
TGCGCCAGCAGGCCAGCTGTAGCGGGCGAGGCGGATACGCAGTATTTT
>many|TRBJ2-1|TRBD2|TRBV5-6
CASSSRLARDNEQFF
TGTGCCAGCAGCTCCAGACTAGCCCGGGACAATGAGCAGTTCTTC
>few|TRBJ2-1|NA|TRBV11-1
CASSPPGLEGGDEQFF
TGTGCCAGCAGTCCCCCCGGGCTCGAGGGCGGGGATGAGCAGTTCTTC
>many|TRBJ1-1|NA|TRBV7-2
CASMQQWNTEAFF
TGTGCCAGCATGCAACAGTGGAACACTGAAGCTTTCTTT
>few|TRBJ1-3|NA|TRBV7-6
CASSQPTANSGNTIYF
TGTGCCAGCAGCCAACCGACAGCCAACTCTGGAAACACCATATATTTT